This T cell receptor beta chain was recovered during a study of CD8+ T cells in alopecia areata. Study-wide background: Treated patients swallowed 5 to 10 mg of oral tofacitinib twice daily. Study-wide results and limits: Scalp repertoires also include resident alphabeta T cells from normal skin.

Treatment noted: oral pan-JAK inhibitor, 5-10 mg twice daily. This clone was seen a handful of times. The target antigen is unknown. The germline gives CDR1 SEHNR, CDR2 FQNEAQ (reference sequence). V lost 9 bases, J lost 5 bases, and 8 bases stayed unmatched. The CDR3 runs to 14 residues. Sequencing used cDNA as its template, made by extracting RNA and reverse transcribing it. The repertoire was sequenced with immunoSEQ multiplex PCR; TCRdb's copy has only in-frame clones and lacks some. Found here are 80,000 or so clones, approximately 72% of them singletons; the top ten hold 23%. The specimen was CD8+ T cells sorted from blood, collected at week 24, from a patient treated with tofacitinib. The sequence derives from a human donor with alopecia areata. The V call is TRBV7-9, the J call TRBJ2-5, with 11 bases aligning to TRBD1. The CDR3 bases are TGTGCCAGTCTCGGGACAGGGGGTCGGGAGACCCAGTACTTC. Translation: CASLGTGGRETQYF.